A single TCR beta chain is shown here with its context. What this receptor recognizes is not known. The record has no base qualities; no much larger clone is one base away. This sample stems from a study of blood T cell repertoires in COVID-19 (TCRdb year 2020). The study in broad terms: Samples from collaborators originated in the United States, Italy and Spain and spanned both the acute and convalescent phases of COVID-19. Where available, HLA class I and class II types were obtained from metadata supplied by the sample provider rather than from assay-based typing. Deeply sampled blood TCRbeta repertoires from subjects exposed to, actively infected with, or recovered from COVID-19 were included in the dataset. The repertoires were made available in a free public database intended to serve as a resource for research on the immune response to SARS-CoV-2. Samples were obtained from the ongoing ImmuneRACE study (first 160 participants) and from over a thousand subjects provided by 6 global collaborators. Sample metadata almost always included a de-identified subject ID, COVID-19 status, age in years and sex. The prospective study material was composed of cDNA or gDNA derived from T cells, B-cell-depleted T cells, or PBMCs.

The investigation overall reported the following: How much clinical and demographic metadata was included differed by source and by participant, and the metadata was provided uncurated.

Each collaborating institution followed its own protocols to collect whole blood in K2EDTA tubes. For TCRbeta analysis, collaborator samples were shipped as frozen whole blood, as isolated PBMCs, or as DNA extracted from either sample type. The cysteine opens and the phenylalanine closes a CDR3 of 12 amino acids. Of the read, only the CDR3 DNA is kept; its 36 bases are in frame from base 1. A distance of 4 bases separates the germline ends of V and J, which lose 1 base and 4 bases respectively. TCRbeta CDR3 regions were amplified from genomic DNA by means of the immunoSEQ Assay, a bias-controlled multiplex PCR. The authors' analysis ran thus. Within the assay, amplification of reference gene primers was used to estimate how many nucleated cells each sample contained. To quantify the absolute abundance of each unique TCRbeta CDR3 rearrangement, sequence reads were collapsed and filtered. For each sample, productive Simpson clonality was calculated by taking the square root of Simpson's diversity index across productive rearrangements. TCRdb retrieved this table from immuneACCESS and kept in-frame rearrangements only. Not all clones are present; in checked studies, unresolved V genes account for under half, and no reason is known for the remainder. That table furnishes V, J and clone size, whereas the DNA furnished D and trimming. This sample has about 90,000 clones in its table, and around three quarters of those were observed once. The biggest ten clones account for around 7% of the sample.

The specimen sequenced was peripheral blood. This receptor was identified in a man aged 70-80 years with acute or convalescent COVID-19. The chain couples TRBV12-3 or TRBV12-4 to TRBJ1-2, with no D gene named confidently. For the CDR3, the sequence is CASSLDSYGYTF. The DNA is as follows: TGTGCCAGCAGTTTAGACAGCTATGGCTACACCTTC.